A single sample gave rise to the 16 T cell receptor beta chains below, sequenced in a study of technical replicates of blood from four donors. The table came from immunoSEQ multiplex PCR; TCRdb's copy has only in-frame clones and leaves some out. The table records just under 85,000 clones, approximately 94% of them present only once. The sequencing sample was made of T cells isolated from PBMCs. These receptors all stem from a human donor in good health.

V gene TRBV7-9 combines with J gene TRBJ1-5; possibly TRBD1 for D (5 bases). Germline loops: CDR1 SEHNR, CDR2 FQNEAQ (reference sequence). The CDR3 has 13 residues. The V and J ends lost 5 bases and 2 bases respectively, with 7 bases between them. The CDR3 DNA reads as TGTGCCAGCAGCAGGGGTGGCAATCAGCCCCAGCATTTT. Translation: CASSRGGNQPQHF.

The genes are TRBV5-1 and TRBJ2-3; D is unclear. Germline V gives CDR1 SGHRS, CDR2 YFSETQ. CDR3 length: 14 residues. Trimming cost V 7 bases and J 0 bases, with 12 bases left between them. Here the CDR3 reads CASRDISSTDTQYF. CDR3 bases: TGCGCCAGCCGCGACATATCTAGCACAGATACGCAGTATTTT.

This sequence joins TRBV14 and TRBJ2-1, with 10 bases identical to TRBD2. Germline loops: CDR1 SGHDN, CDR2 FVKESK. J was trimmed by 3 bases and V by 4 bases; bases with no gene match: 9. The CDR3 is 17 residues long. CDR3 nucleotide sequence: TGTGCCAGCAGCCGGAATAGGGGGACTAGCGTCTACAATGAGCAGTTCTTC. Translation: CASSRNRGTSVYNEQFF. The variable domain in full, completed from reference TRBV14 and TRBJ2-1, reads EAGVTQFPSHSVIEKGQTVTLRCDPISGHDNLYWYRRVMGKEIKFLLHFVKESKQDESGMPNNRFLAERTGGTYSTLKVQPAELEDSGVYFCASSRNRGTSVYNEQFFGPGTRLTVL.

The chain uses TRBV18 and TRBJ1-5, with D possibly being TRBD1 (6 bases). Per germline, CDR1 KGHSH and CDR2 LQKENI. V was cut by 3 bases and J by 4 bases, with 10 bases left in between. This CDR3 comprises 14 residues. CDR3 sequence reads: CASSPNRDNQPQHF. The CDR3 nucleotides are TGTGCCAGCTCACCGAACAGGGATAATCAGCCCCAGCATTTT.

This clone was counted only a few times. The V and J genes are TRBV30 and TRBJ1-4; possibly TRBD1 for D (6 bases). CDR3 length: 14 amino acids. The V end lost 1 base, the J end lost 6 bases, and 12 bases lay between the germline ends. Germline values: CDR1 GTSNPN, CDR2 SVGIG (reference sequence). The CDR3 DNA sequence: TGTGCCTGGAGTGGCGGGGGGCACGATGAAAAACTGTTTTTT. Its translation: CAWSGGGHDEKLFF.

This clone was picked up one time. The chain combines TRBV18 with TRBJ2-7; 13 bases align to TRBD2. With V trimmed by 3 bases and J by 6 bases, 11 bases remained unmatched. This CDR3 is built from 17 residues. The germline gives CDR1 KGHSH, CDR2 LQKENI. The CDR3 bases are TGTGCCAGCTCACCCACGGGACTAGCGGGAACCTATGGCGAGCAGTACTTC. Translating it yields CASSPTGLAGTYGEQYF.

The chain employs TRBV5-4 and TRBJ2-5, with 8 bases fitting TRBD2. This CDR3 comprises 14 residues. The ends lost 4 bases at V and 1 base at J; junction bases unmatched: 3. The germline CDR1 and CDR2 sequences are SGHNT and YYREEE (reference sequence). CDR3 sequence: CASSPGTSQETQYF. In nucleotides, the CDR3 is TGTGCCAGCAGCCCAGGGACTAGCCAAGAGACCCAGTACTTC.

The rearrangement uses TRBV5-1 and TRBJ2-3; the match to TRBD2 covers 8 bases. V was clipped by 7 bases and J by 3 bases; unmatched bases: 7. Germline CDR1 reads SGHRS; CDR2 reads YFSETQ. The CDR3 loop spans 14 amino acids. The CDR3 sequence is CASGLTSVTDTQYF. In nucleotides, the CDR3 is TGCGCCAGCGGTCTGACTAGCGTTACAGATACGCAGTATTTT.

This clone has just one count. The chain couples TRBV28 to TRBJ2-1, with unresolved D. There are 12 residues in the CDR3. CDR1 is MDHEN and CDR2 is SYDVKM in the germline V gene. The germline V and J ends were trimmed by 1 base and 5 bases, with 3 bases remaining between them. The CDR3 here is CASSLSDNEQFF. CDR3 DNA: TGTGCCAGCAGTTTATCAGACAATGAGCAGTTCTTC.

This clone has a handful of counts. J is TRBJ1-5 and V is TRBV2, with TRBD1 identical over 9 bases. This CDR3 is 14 amino acids long. The germline CDR1 and CDR2 sequences are SNHLY and FYNNEI. Losses at the gene ends were 9 bases for V and 0 bases for J; bases not matched to a gene: 3. The CDR3 protein is CASRQGGSNQPQHF. In DNA form, the CDR3 reads TGTGCCAGTAGACAGGGGGGTAGCAATCAGCCCCAGCATTTT.

V gene TRBV27 combines with J gene TRBJ1-1; no reliable D call. Looked up from germline, CDR1 is MNHEY and CDR2 is SMNVEV (reference sequence). The CDR3 sequence is 15 residues long. The V and J ends lost 2 bases and 4 bases respectively, with 14 bases between them. The CDR3 loop is CASSLKFAGGTEAFF. In DNA form, the CDR3 reads TGTGCCAGCAGTTTAAAGTTCGCGGGTGGCACTGAAGCTTTCTTT.

The CDR3: CATQTTAGTGEGYTF. CDR3 DNA sequence: TGCGCCACCCAAACAACCGCCGGGACAGGCGAAGGCTACACCTTC. V usage is TRBV5-1 and J usage is TRBJ1-2; 8 bases align to TRBD1. The germline V gene has CDR1 SGHRS and CDR2 YFSETQ. The junction had 18 bases not matched to a gene; V was cut back by 9 bases and J by 8 bases. CDR3 length: 15 amino acids.

V usage is TRBV7-9 and J usage is TRBJ2-7; 8 nucleotides align to TRBD2. V gave up 5 bases and J gave up 4 bases; unmatched junction bases: 13. In germline, CDR1 is SEHNR, CDR2 FQNEAQ (reference sequence). CDR3 length: 16 residues. In DNA form, the CDR3 reads TGTGCCAGCAGCGCTCTCGTAGTAGCGGGGTTTTACGAGCAGTACTTC. It codes for CASSALVVAGFYEQYF.

This rearrangement joins TRBV5-1 to TRBJ2-2, with a weak D call TRBD1 (6 bases). The CDR3 sequence is 14 residues long. Germline CDR1 and CDR2: SGHRS and YFSETQ. V lost 4 bases to trimming and J lost 6 bases, with 13 bases between them. The CDR3 bases are TGCGCCAGCAGCACCGAGGGGGTCCCCGGGGAGCTGTTTTTT. Translation: CASSTEGVPGELFF.

The gene calls are TRBV29-1 and TRBJ2-6; 7 bases line up with TRBD1. CDR1 is SQVTM, CDR2 ANQGSEA, per germline. The trim removed 7 bases at V and 3 bases at J, leaving 15 bases unmatched. The CDR3 runs to 17 residues. Here the CDR3 reads CSAGRERQGGGANVLTF. Written as DNA, the CDR3 is TGCAGCGCCGGTCGGGAACGACAGGGCGGTGGGGCCAACGTCCTGACTTTC.

This clone is labeled medium-sized. The chain links TRBV9 to TRBJ2-7; 9 bases line up with TRBD2. CDR1 is SGDLS and CDR2 is YYNGEE in the germline V gene. Trimming cost V 4 bases and J 6 bases; bases outside gene matches: 17. The CDR3 covers 17 residues. The CDR3 sequence is CASSPLSTGTSTFEQYF. In DNA form, the CDR3 reads TGTGCCAGCAGCCCACTCAGCACCGGGACTAGCACCTTCGAGCAGTACTTC.